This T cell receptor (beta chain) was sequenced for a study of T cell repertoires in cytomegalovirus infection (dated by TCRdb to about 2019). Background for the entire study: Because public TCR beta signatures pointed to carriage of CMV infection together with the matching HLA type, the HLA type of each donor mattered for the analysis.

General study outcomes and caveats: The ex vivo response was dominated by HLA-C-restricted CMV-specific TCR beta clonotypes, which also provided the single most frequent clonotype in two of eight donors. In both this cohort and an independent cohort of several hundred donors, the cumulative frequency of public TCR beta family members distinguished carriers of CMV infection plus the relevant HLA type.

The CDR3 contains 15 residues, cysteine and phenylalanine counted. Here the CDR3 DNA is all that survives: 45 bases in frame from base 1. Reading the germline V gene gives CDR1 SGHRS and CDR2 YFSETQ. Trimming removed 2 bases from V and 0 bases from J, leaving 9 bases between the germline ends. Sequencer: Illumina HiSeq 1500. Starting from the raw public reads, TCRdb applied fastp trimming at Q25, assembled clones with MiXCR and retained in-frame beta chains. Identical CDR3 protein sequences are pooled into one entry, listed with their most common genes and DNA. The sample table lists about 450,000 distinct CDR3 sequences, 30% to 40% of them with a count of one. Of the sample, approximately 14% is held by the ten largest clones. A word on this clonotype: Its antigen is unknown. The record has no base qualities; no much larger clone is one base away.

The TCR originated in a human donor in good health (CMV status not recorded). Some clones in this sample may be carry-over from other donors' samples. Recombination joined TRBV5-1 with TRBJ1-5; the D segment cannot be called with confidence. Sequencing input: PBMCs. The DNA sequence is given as TGCGCCAGCAGCTTAACAGTTAATAGCAATCAGCCCCAGCATTTT. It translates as CASSLTVNSNQPQHF. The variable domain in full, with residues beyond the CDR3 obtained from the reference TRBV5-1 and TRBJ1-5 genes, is KAGVTQTPRYLIKTRGQQVTLSCSPISGHRSVSWYQQTPGQGLQFLFEYFSETQRNKGNFPGRFSGRQFSNSRSEMNVSTLELGDSALYLCASSLTVNSNQPQHFGDGTRLSIL.